The rows below give T cell receptor beta chains drawn from one sample of a study of T cell responses to AZD1222 COVID-19 vaccine. Generated by immunoSEQ multiplex PCR, the TCRdb table keeps only in-frame clones and is missing some. The table records around 200,000 clones, roughly 94% of them present only once. Here the sequenced sample was peripheral blood, taken 28 days after the second AZD1222 dose. These TCRs come from an adult who received the AZD1222 COVID-19 vaccine. CDR3s include the opening cysteine and the closing phenylalanine or tryptophan. D genes are given only for firm matches. Expanded clones are given a class, and other clones once, few, many or no size at all.

TRBJ2-3 | . | TRBV5-6 | . | CASSLLVAANTDTQYF | TGTGCCAGCAGCTTGTTGGTAGCAGCGAACACAGATACGCAGTATTTT
TRBJ2-2 | . | TRBV27 | . | CASKLGVPGELFF | TGTGCAAGCAAACTAGGAGTCCCCGGGGAGCTGTTTTTT
TRBJ1-2 | TRBD1 | TRBV5-5 | once | CASSAPDRENYGYTF | TGTGCCAGCAGCGCTCCGGACAGGGAGAACTATGGCTACACCTTC
TRBJ2-6 | . | TRBV2 | . | CASSVISGANVLTF | TGTGCCAGCAGTGTTATCTCTGGGGCCAACGTCCTGACTTTC
TRBJ1-3 | . | TRBV7-3 | . | CASSLTSGNTIYF | TGTGCCAGCAGCTTAACCTCTGGAAACACCATATATTTT
TRBJ1-1 | . | TRBV7-2 | . | CASSLVAGGEAFF | TGTGCCAGCAGCTTGGTGGCCGGAGGTGAAGCTTTCTTT
TRBJ2-7 | TRBD2 | TRBV3-1/TRBV3-2 | . | CASSPGTSGGYEQYF | TGTGCCAGCAGCCCAGGGACTAGCGGGGGCTACGAGCAGTACTTC
TRBJ1-4 | . | TRBV5-1 | . | CASSRATNEKLFF | TGCGCCAGCAGCAGGGCAACTAATGAAAAACTGTTTTTT
TRBJ1-4 | . | TRBV5-1 | . | CASSLSAVRGEKLFF | TGCGCCAGCAGCTTGAGTGCAGTCCGAGGGGAAAAACTGTTTTTT
TRBJ2-5 | . | TRBV5-1 | . | CASGPWLQETQYF | TGCGCCAGCGGCCCTTGGTTGCAAGAGACCCAGTACTTC
TRBJ1-4 | . | TRBV9 | . | CASSVGQVREKLFF | TGTGCCAGCAGCGTAGGGCAGGTTCGGGAAAAACTGTTTTTT
TRBJ2-3 | TRBD1 | TRBV3-1/TRBV3-2 | once | CASNPSSGTGIIDTQYF | TGTGCCAGCAACCCATCTTCCGGGACAGGGATAATAGATACGCAGTATTTT
TRBJ2-3 | . | TRBV5-1 | . | CASSLDGTEPDTQYF | TGCGCCAGCAGCTTGGACGGGACCGAGCCAGATACGCAGTATTTT
TRBJ1-4 | . | TRBV5-1 | . | CASRPQGVMTNEKLFF | TGCGCCAGCAGGCCCCAGGGTGTTATGACTAATGAAAAACTGTTTTTT
TRBJ2-1 | . | TRBV6-4 | . | CASSDSGSSPHREQFF | TGTGCCAGCAGTGACTCAGGAAGTTCCCCACATCGGGAGCAGTTCTTC
TRBJ2-1 | TRBD2 | TRBV4-3 | . | CASSSQAGLVNEQFF | TGCGCCAGCAGCTCACAAGCGGGGTTGGTCAATGAGCAGTTCTTC
TRBJ2-2 | TRBD1 | TRBV2 | . | CASRDRGLTGELFF | TGTGCCAGCAGAGACAGGGGGCTGACCGGGGAGCTGTTTTTT
TRBJ2-1 | TRBD1 | TRBV11-2 | . | CASSSRDRVRGEQFF | TGTGCCAGCAGCAGCCGGGACAGGGTGAGGGGTGAGCAGTTCTTC